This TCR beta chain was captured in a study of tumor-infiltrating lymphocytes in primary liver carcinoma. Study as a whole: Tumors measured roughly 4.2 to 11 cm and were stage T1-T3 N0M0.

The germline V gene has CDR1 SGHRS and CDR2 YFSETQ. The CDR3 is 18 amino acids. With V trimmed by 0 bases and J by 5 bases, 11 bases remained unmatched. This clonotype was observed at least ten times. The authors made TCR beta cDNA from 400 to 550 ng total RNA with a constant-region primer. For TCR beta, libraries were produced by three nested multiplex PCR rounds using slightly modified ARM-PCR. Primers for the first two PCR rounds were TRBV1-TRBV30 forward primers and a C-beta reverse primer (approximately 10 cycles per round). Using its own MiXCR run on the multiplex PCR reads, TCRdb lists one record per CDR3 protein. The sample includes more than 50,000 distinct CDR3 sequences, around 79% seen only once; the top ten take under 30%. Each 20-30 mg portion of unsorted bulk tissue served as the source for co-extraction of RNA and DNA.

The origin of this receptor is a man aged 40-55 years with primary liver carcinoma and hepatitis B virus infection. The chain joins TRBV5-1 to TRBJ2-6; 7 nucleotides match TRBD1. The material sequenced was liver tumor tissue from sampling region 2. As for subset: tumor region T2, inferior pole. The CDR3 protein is CASSLEVGGVGRANVLTF. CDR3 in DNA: TGCGCCAGCAGCTTGGAGGTAGGGGGCGTAGGAAGGGCCAACGTCCTGACTTTC.